Below are 30 T cell receptor beta chains sequenced from a single sample in a study of T cells in localized non-small cell lung cancer. Only in-frame clones appear in the TCRdb table, and some are missing; sequencing was by immunoSEQ multiplex PCR. The sample shows about 15,000 clones, approximately 85% of them seen only once. Source: peripheral blood, taken before any cancer treatment. The origin of the receptors is a female donor aged 60 or older with stage I squamous cell lung carcinoma.

The genes are TRBV11-3 and TRBJ2-7; possible D gene TRBD2, 6 bases. Germline V gene lookup returns CDR1 SGHNT and CDR2 YENEEA. The V gene lost 5 bases and the J gene lost 0 bases, with 23 bases spanning the gap. The CDR3 is made up of 18 amino acids. Here the CDR3 DNA reads TGTGCCAGCAGCCAAGAGGGGCCGGGTAGCGGAAACTCCTACGAGCAGTACTTC. This sequence encodes CASSQEGPGSGNSYEQYF. Complete variable domain (other parts from reference TRBV11-3 and TRBJ2-7): EAGVVQSPRYKIIEKKQPVAFWCNPISGHNTLYWYLQNLGQGPELLIRYENEEAVDDSQLPKDRFSAERLKGVDSTLKIQPAELGDSAVYLCASSQEGPGSGNSYEQYFGPGTRLTVT.

This clone was observed a single time. V is TRBV6-5 and J is TRBJ1-5; 7 bases align to TRBD1. CDR3 length: 15 residues. V shed 5 bases, J shed 0 bases, and the junction held 4 bases outside the gene matches. Germline loops: CDR1 MNHEY, CDR2 SVGAGI. CDR3 region: CASSPGQYSNQPQHF. CDR3 DNA sequence: TGTGCCAGCAGTCCGGGACAGTATAGCAATCAGCCCCAGCATTTT.

This clone was detected once. The chain recombines TRBV11-2 with TRBJ2-1; D is possibly TRBD2 (6 bases). The CDR3 contains 14 residues. Trimming removed 5 bases at V and 8 bases at J, with 16 bases between. Germline V CDR1 and CDR2: SGHAT, FQNNGV. CDR3 in amino acids: CASSPRRDGYEQFF. CDR3 DNA: TGTGCCAGCAGCCCCCGGAGGGATGGGTATGAGCAGTTCTTC.

This chain joins TRBV5-1 and TRBJ2-7; tentatively, D is TRBD1 (6 bases). There are 16 residues in the CDR3. Germline loops: CDR1 SGHRS, CDR2 YFSETQ. The V end was cut by 0 bases, the J end by 4 bases, with 17 bases between. The CDR3 protein is CASSLEGRGPTYEQYF. CDR3 coding DNA: TGCGCCAGCAGCTTGGAGGGCAGGGGCCCTACGTACGAGCAGTACTTC.

The V gene is TRBV5-6, the J gene TRBJ2-2; a possible D gene is TRBD2 (6 bases). Trimming cost V 4 bases and J 7 bases, with 23 bases left between them. The germline gives CDR1 SGHDT, CDR2 YYEEEE. The CDR3 loop spans 17 amino acids. In DNA, the CDR3 is TGTGCCAGCAGCCGGGGGTATAAACCGGGAGCCAGCGGGGAGCTGTTTTTT. It codes for CASSRGYKPGASGELFF.

The chain employs TRBV9 and TRBJ2-2; tentatively, D is TRBD1 or TRBD2 (5 bases each). Germline V lookup: CDR1 SGDLS, CDR2 YYNGEE. Trimming took 0 bases from V and 0 from J, leaving 9 bases between them. This CDR3 is 16 amino acids long. CDR3 DNA: TGTGCCAGCAGCGTAGCTGGGGGTACGAACACCGGGGAGCTGTTTTTT. This sequence encodes CASSVAGGTNTGELFF.

This chain uses TRBV14 with TRBJ2-6; 7 bases fit TRBD2. CDR1 is SGHDN and CDR2 is FVKESK in the germline V gene. There are 16 residues in the CDR3. Unmatched junction bases numbered 6, after V lost 7 bases and J lost 0 bases. The CDR3, as DNA: TGTGCCAGCAATATCGGGGGGTTCTCTGGGGCCAACGTCCTGACTTTC. Protein: CASNIGGFSGANVLTF.

The chain carries TRBV7-9 and TRBJ2-5, with a weak D call TRBD2 (5 bases). This CDR3 comprises 18 residues. Trimming removed 2 bases from V and 5 bases from J, with 24 bases in between. Germline V lookup: CDR1 SEHNR, CDR2 FQNEAQ (reference sequence). The CDR3 DNA reads TGTGCCAGCAGCTTACATAGGCCCCCCCAGTCGGGGTGGGAGACCCAGTACTTC. It is translated as CASSLHRPPQSGWETQYF.

This clone showed up just once. The chain couples TRBV6-4 to TRBJ2-2; D is unresolved. Trimming took off 5 bases at V and 1 base at J, with 8 bases between the two ends. The CDR3 has 14 amino acids. CDR1 and CDR2 from the germline V gene are MRHNA and SNTAGT. The CDR3 DNA reads TGTGCCAGCAGTCCCTGGAGGAACACCGGGGAGCTGTTTTTT. It is translated as CASSPWRNTGELFF.

The rearrangement links TRBV7-2 to TRBJ2-3; possibly TRBD1 for D (5 bases). Germline assignment: CDR1 SGHTA and CDR2 FQGNSA. The V gene lost 5 bases and the J gene lost 0 bases, with 12 bases spanning the gap. This CDR3 region has 15 residues. The CDR3 sequence is CASSKRAGSTDTQYF. Written as DNA, the CDR3 is TGTGCCAGCAGCAAAAGGGCAGGGAGCACAGATACGCAGTATTTT.

This sequence joins TRBV4-3 and TRBJ2-2; D perhaps matches TRBD1 (6 bases). V was pared by 0 bases and J by 6 bases, with 8 bases between. Germline V gives CDR1 LGHNA, CDR2 YSLEER. The CDR3 spans 14 residues. CDR3 protein: CASSQDRGPGELFF. The CDR3 DNA follows: TGCGCCAGCAGCCAAGACAGGGGCCCCGGGGAGCTGTTTTTT.

The sample holds a few counts of this clone. The chain joins TRBV9 to TRBJ1-4; D not resolved. CDR1 and CDR2 from the germline V gene are SGDLS and YYNGEE. The CDR3 has 13 residues. The V end lost 0 bases, the J end lost 7 bases, and 7 bases lay between the germline ends. CDR3 sequence: CASSVGVGEKLFF. CDR3 in DNA: TGTGCCAGCAGCGTAGGGGTTGGTGAAAAACTGTTTTTT.

This rearrangement joins TRBV6-6 to TRBJ1-1; D remains ambiguous. The CDR3 totals 13 residues. V lost 4 bases to trimming and J lost 4 bases, with 10 bases between them. Germline-derived CDR1 and CDR2 are MNHNY and SVGAGI (reference sequence). As DNA, the CDR3 is TGTGCCAGCAGTTGGGGTATGGTCACTGAAGCTTTCTTT. The encoded protein is CASSWGMVTEAFF.

The chain joins TRBV6-5 to TRBJ2-2; D is uncertain. The V gene lost 4 bases and the J gene lost 2 bases, with 8 bases spanning the gap. This CDR3 comprises 14 residues. Germline CDR1 is MNHEY and CDR2 is SVGAGI. This CDR3 is CASSSPRNTGELFF. The CDR3 DNA is TGTGCCAGCAGTTCCCCCCGAAACACCGGGGAGCTGTTTTTT.

The table lists this clone with a count of one. This chain uses TRBV7-9 with TRBJ2-3; a possible D gene is TRBD2 (5 bases). The CDR3 covers 15 residues. V was trimmed by 5 bases and J by 2 bases, leaving 14 bases between them. Germline CDR1 and CDR2: SEHNR and FQNEAQ (reference sequence). In DNA form, the CDR3 reads TGTGCCAGCAGCCCTTTACTAGACCTCACAGATACGCAGTATTTT. Its translation: CASSPLLDLTDTQYF.

This clone was seen only a few times. The same CDR3 is also encoded by other DNA sequences in this sample. CDR3 sequence reads: CASSSKGQLYGYTF. CDR3 coding DNA: TGTGCCAGCAGTTCCAAGGGACAGCTCTATGGCTACACCTTC. The rearrangement joins TRBV6-5 to TRBJ1-2; 7 bases are a match to TRBD1. Germline CDR1 and CDR2: MNHEY and SVGAGI. CDR3 length equals 14 residues. V lost 4 bases to trimming and J lost 4 bases; unmatched junction nucleotides: 6.

The V call is TRBV6-6, the J call TRBJ2-7; perhaps TRBD1 as D (5 bases). The V end lost 5 bases, the J end lost 2 bases, and 10 bases lay between the germline ends. CDR3 length equals 13 residues. Germline V gene data show CDR1 as MNHNY and CDR2 as SVGAGI (reference sequence). CDR3 nucleotide sequence: TGTGCCAGCAGTCTACAGGTTACCTACGAGCAGTACTTC. This gives the protein CASSLQVTYEQYF.

The V gene is TRBV7-2, the J gene TRBJ1-2; D not certain. The CDR3 loop spans 14 amino acids. CDR1 is SGHTA and CDR2 is FQGNSA in the germline V gene. The ends were cut back, 1 base at V and 1 base at J, with 7 bases in the middle. The CDR3 loop is CASSLGAFNYGYTF. CDR3 DNA: TGTGCCAGCAGCTTAGGGGCATTTAACTATGGCTACACCTTC.

V usage is TRBV4-3 and J usage is TRBJ2-1; TRBD2 aligns across 15 bases. Germline V CDR1 and CDR2: LGHNA, YSLEER. The CDR3 loop spans 15 amino acids. V was clipped by 4 bases and J by 10 bases; unmatched bases: 5. CDR3 DNA: TGCGCCAGCAGCCCCGGGACTAGCGGGAGGTGGGAGCAGTTCTTC. Protein product: CASSPGTSGRWEQFF.

J is TRBJ1-1 and V is TRBV6-6; the D gene is possibly TRBD1 (5 bases). The CDR3 contains 14 residues. Germline V gives CDR1 MNHNY, CDR2 SVGAGI (reference sequence). With 6 bases removed from V and 3 bases from J, the gap between germline ends came to 14 bases. This CDR3 is CASSGEGMHTEAFF. For the CDR3, the DNA is TGTGCCAGCAGCGGGGAGGGGATGCACACTGAAGCTTTCTTT.

The chain carries TRBV29-1 and TRBJ2-7; either TRBD1 or TRBD2 may fit D (6 bases each). The germline gives CDR1 SQVTM, CDR2 ANQGSEA. The germline V and J ends were trimmed by 0 bases and 5 bases, with 14 bases remaining between them. The CDR3 runs 14 residues. For the CDR3, the DNA is TGCAGCGTTGAAGATCTTGGGGGGCCAGACGAGCAGTACTTC. Residues: CSVEDLGGPDEQYF.

The V gene is TRBV4-2, the J gene TRBJ2-2; no clear D. Germline loops: CDR1 LGHNA, CDR2 YNFKEQ. This CDR3 is built from 17 residues. Trimming removed 1 base from V and 2 bases from J, with 14 bases in between. Here the CDR3 reads CASSQVSGVVNTGELFF. The CDR3 region has the DNA TGTGCCAGCAGCCAAGTCTCCGGAGTGGTAAACACCGGGGAGCTGTTTTTT.

On this clone: One end of the junction does not line up with germline, which may come from a read error. In nucleotides, the CDR3 is TGTGCCTGGACGTACAATATAGGGAACGCCGGGGAGCTGTTTTTT. This gives the protein CAWTYNIGNAGELFF. The gene calls are TRBV30 and TRBJ2-2, with no clear D. Germline V CDR1 and CDR2: GTSNPN, SVGIG (reference sequence). The CDR3 is 15 amino acids.

This clone was counted between two and nine times. This chain uses TRBV4-3 with TRBJ2-1, with D possibly TRBD2 on 5 matching bases. The length of the CDR3 is 17 residues. Germline loops: CDR1 LGHNA, CDR2 YSLEER. Trimming removed 0 bases at V and 1 base at J, with 13 bases between. CDR3 protein: CASSQDLRAVSYNEQFF. The CDR3 DNA reads TGCGCCAGCAGCCAAGACCTGAGGGCTGTGTCCTACAATGAGCAGTTCTTC.

This clone was counted between two and nine times. This chain connects TRBV6-1 to TRBJ1-2, with a tentative D call TRBD1 (5 bases). Between the trimmed V and J ends, which lost 2 bases and 6 bases, there was a span of 13 bases. Germline assignment: CDR1 MNHNS and CDR2 SASEGT. The CDR3 has 14 residues. The CDR3 here is CASSELARVNGYTF. DNA for the CDR3: TGTGCCAGCAGTGAACTCGCCAGGGTGAATGGCTACACCTTC.

The chain is built from TRBV10-3 and TRBJ1-2; tentative D call: TRBD1 (5 bases). V lost 8 bases to trimming and J lost 8 bases, with 12 bases between them. This CDR3 is 11 amino acids long. CDR1 and CDR2 (germline): ENHRY, SYGVKD. The CDR3 protein is CAIGGGEGYTF. The CDR3 DNA reads TGTGCCATCGGGGGAGGGGAGGGCTACACCTTC.

The J gene is TRBJ2-3, the V gene TRBV27; D is possibly TRBD1 (6 bases). This CDR3 spans 15 amino acids. Per germline, CDR1 MNHEY and CDR2 SMNVEV (reference sequence). The V end lost 6 bases, the J end lost 0 bases, and 13 bases lay between the germline ends. CDR3 amino acids: CASSSPGDSTDTQYF. CDR3 in DNA: TGTGCCAGCAGCTCCCCAGGGGATAGCACAGATACGCAGTATTTT.

Remarks on this clone: At the DNA level, this CDR3 is encoded by other sequences in the same sample as well. This chain links TRBV25-1 with TRBJ2-7; 7 bases fit TRBD1. This CDR3 has 16 amino acids. The junction had 8 bases not matched to a gene; V was cut back by 2 bases and J by 1 base. From germline, CDR1 is MGHDK and CDR2 SYGVNS. DNA of the CDR3: TGTGCCAGCAGTGAAGAGGCGAGGACAGGATCCTACGAGCAGTACTTC. Encoded protein: CASSEEARTGSYEQYF.

The chain joins TRBV6-5 to TRBJ2-7; D uncertain. Trimming cost V 5 bases and J 2 bases, with 13 bases left between them. CDR1 is MNHEY, CDR2 SVGAGI, per germline. The CDR3 extends over 14 amino acids. The CDR3 DNA reads TGTGCCAGCAGTGAAGTGGGCAGGCCCTACGAGCAGTACTTC. Protein: CASSEVGRPYEQYF.

This clone appeared once. The chain is built from TRBV5-6 and TRBJ2-7; no clear D gene. Per the germline V gene, CDR1 is SGHDT and CDR2 is YYEEEE. CDR3 length equals 15 residues. The V gene lost 2 bases and the J gene lost 4 bases, with 16 bases spanning the gap. The CDR3 sequence is CASSLAAQSFYEQYF. The CDR3 DNA sequence: TGTGCCAGCAGCTTAGCAGCGCAATCCTTTTACGAGCAGTACTTC.